This TCR beta chain appears in the sequencing data of a study of shared clonotypes between healthy human individuals (dated by TCRdb to 2018 to 2021). A note on the overall study: A few men and a couple of women, aged 18 to 49 years, made up the cohort. To increase sequencing depth and limit assay-specific biases, different laboratories used diverse techniques to prepare libraries and sequence TCR repertoires. Each donor's leukapheresis produced roughly between roughly 0.94 and 9.5 billion PBMCs. For each donor, three plates each were used for CD4 naive and CD4 memory, two plates were used for CD8 naive, and one plate was used for CD8 memory. To estimate repertoire size and how much clonotype sharing occurs between individuals, the study deeply sequenced the blood TCR repertoires of about 5 healthy adults.

Donors were healthy HIV-negative adults with no recently reported acute infections or vaccinations. Every donor was a Caucasian adult living in Nashville, Tennessee, USA. CD4+ T cells were enriched by magnetic negative selection, after which naive cells were positively selected on CD45RA and the negative fraction was taken as the memory subset. Blood was obtained by leukapheresis, after which PBMCs were separated by Ficoll-Histopaque density gradient centrifugation and cryopreserved in liquid nitrogen vapor phase. Purity and quantity of every magnetically sorted T cell population were checked by analytical flow cytometry. From each sorted fraction, genomic DNA was isolated and quantified by UV absorbance on a Nanodrop 2000c. V has 6 bases trimmed and J has 5 bases trimmed; junction bases matching no gene number 6. Looking up the germline V gene (reference sequence) yields CDR1 SEHNR and CDR2 FQNEAQ. The CDR3 covers 14 residues, taking in both the cysteine and the phenylalanine. Only the CDR3 DNA stays, 42 bases, in frame from base 1.

With regard to this clone: Which antigen it targets is not known. One base away there is no much larger clone; base qualities are not given.

TCR CDR3 regions were amplified from genomic DNA by multiplex PCR using the deep immunoSEQ assay. Genomic DNA extracted from each cell subset was distributed evenly over all wells of several immunoSEQ 96-well plates, and each plate served as one replicate. Each replicate PCR for sorted subsets received roughly 0.2 ug genomic DNA, equal to roughly 33,000 T cell genomes. Purified libraries were measured with a Qubit 3.0 fluorometer, size-checked on a Bioanalyzer 2100, and measured again with the KAPA Library Quantification kit. Every immunoSEQ 96-well plate was sequenced on a dedicated single-read 150-cycle Illumina NextSeq 550 flow cell. As for the authors' bioinformatics: Because only junctional sequences without quality scores were contained in the immunoSEQ output, filtering matching that applied to full-length reads could not be performed. To assign V/J genes and CDR3, sequences were annotated against IMGT germline references using PyIR, a Python wrapper for IgBLAST v1.9. Reads were removed for weak V/J assignments (E-value above 1e-6), missing CDR3, stop codons, out-of-frame junctions, or ambiguous translated residues. V3J clonotypes were defined as sequences sharing an identical inferred V gene, J gene, and CDR3 amino acid sequence. Percentage overlap between repertoires was computed as shared unique clonotypes divided by the size of the smaller repertoire. RTK rarefaction, the Chao1 estimator, and Recon v2.1 estimates of unobserved clonotypes were used to assess repertoire richness. Generation probabilities were computed with OLGA for all TCRbeta clonotypes obtained by the gDNA method from a handful of donors. Not all clones reach the TCRdb copy of this immuneACCESS table, which keeps in-frame sequences only. Checked studies attribute under half of the gap to unresolved V genes and leave the rest unexplained. V, J and clone size were drawn from that table, and D and trimming were deduced from the DNA. The sample profile shows over 1.5 million clones; 95% to 99% of them were found once. The ten biggest clones cover roughly 0.45% of the sample.

The paper as a whole reports these results and caveats: Estimated clonotype richness was generally larger for naive than for memory subsets. Only blood was sampled, and tissue TCR repertoires likely differ from those in blood. Because the study included only a small number of donors, the genetic and exposure-history diversity represented was limited. Pairwise subsampling led to the expectation that sequencing depth would affect the degree of clonotype sharing among donors. Sharing across a handful of donors was observed for approximately 5% of naive CD4, about 3.2% of naive CD8, roughly 2.4% of memory CD4, and 0.4% of memory CD8 clonotypes. Even with the large sequencing depth, rarefaction of the sorted-subset datasets indicated that sequencing was incomplete. Clonotypes shared by all four sorted-subset donors showed higher generation probabilities than non-shared clonotypes.

The chain is encoded by TRBV7-9 joined to TRBJ2-7, and TRBD1 matches 11 of the central bases. The sequence came from a man between 25 and 39 years old in good health. Source material: naive CD4+ T cells sorted from blood. The cell subset or site label for this specimen denotes: CD45RA+ positively selected. The bases are TGTGCCAGCAGTTCCGGGACAGGGGGGGACGAGCAGTACTTC. This encodes CASSSGTGGDEQYF.